The next 32 T cell receptor beta chains were all read from a single sample in a study of CD8+CD57+ T cells in acquired aplastic anemia. CD8+CD57+ cell expansion, shown by flow cytometry, had occurred in the patients selected for sequencing. The use of genomic DNA as template underpinned the TCR beta VDJ and CDR3 profiling. In TCRdb, the reads were re-called with MiXCR into one record per CDR3 protein. Here the sample spans 250,000 to 300,000 distinct CDR3 sequences, approximately 60% being singletons. The sequencing sample was made of sorted CD4+, CD8+, or CD8+CD57+ T cells (not recorded which) from PBMCs. These receptors were collected from a human donor with aplastic anemia.

This clonotype was counted at least ten times. In DNA form, the CDR3 reads TGCAGCGTTAAGACCGCTACGAACACTGAAGCTTTCTTT. Protein sequence: CSVKTATNTEAFF. This chain uses TRBV29-1 with TRBJ1-1; D not resolved. Deletions cut 5 bases from V and 1 base from J, with 11 bases between. Germline loops: CDR1 SQVTM, CDR2 ANQGSEA. CDR3 length equals 13 residues.

This clonotype has only a few counts. For the CDR3, the DNA is TGCAGCGTTTGGACTAGCGGGAGCACCGAGCAGTACTTC. Amino acids: CSVWTSGSTEQYF. The chain joins TRBV29-1 to TRBJ2-7, with 13 nucleotides matching TRBD2. V was pared by 5 bases and J by 6 bases, with 4 bases of the junction left unmatched. Germline V CDR1 and CDR2: SQVTM, ANQGSEA. CDR3 size: 13 residues.

Concerning this clonotype: Here the CDR3 omits its conserved ending phenylalanine or tryptophan, so a read error is the likely source. V usage is TRBV20-1 and J usage is TRBJ2-3; 9 nucleotides agree with TRBD2. The CDR3 extends over 13 amino acids. Germline loops: CDR1 DFQATT, CDR2 SNEGSKA (reference sequence). The CDR3 DNA follows: TGCAGTGCTAGAGGGGGACTAGCAGATGCGCAGTATTCT. This translates into CSARGGLADAQYS.

The chain uses TRBV29-1 and TRBJ1-4; maybe TRBD1 (5 bases). V was cut by 3 bases and J by 5 bases, with 10 bases left in between. From germline, CDR1 is SQVTM and CDR2 ANQGSEA. The length of the CDR3 is 13 residues. CDR3 in DNA: TGCAGCGTTGATTCGGGGGAAAATGAAAAACTGTTTTTT. Protein: CSVDSGENEKLFF.

V gene TRBV20-1 combines with J gene TRBJ1-5, with D tentatively TRBD1 (5 bases). Germline V gene lookup returns CDR1 DFQATT and CDR2 SNEGSKA (reference sequence). The CDR3 loop spans 16 amino acids. V lost 3 bases and J lost 3, with 18 bases in between. The CDR3 reads CSASGTSGSYNQPQHF. The CDR3 nucleotides are TGCAGTGCTAGTGGGACTAGCGGGTCCTACAATCAGCCCCAGCATTTT.

The chain couples TRBV25-1 to TRBJ2-1; D is uncertain. Deletions cut 4 bases from V and 0 bases from J, with 10 bases between. The CDR3 has 15 residues. The germline V gene encodes CDR1 MGHDK and CDR2 SYGVNS. CDR3 protein: CASSGSLRSYNEQFF. DNA for the CDR3: TGTGCCAGCAGTGGATCCTTACGCTCCTACAATGAGCAGTTCTTC.

This clonotype has at least ten counts. J is TRBJ1-2 and V is TRBV25-1; maybe TRBD1 (6 bases). V was cut by 3 bases and J by 8 bases, with 16 bases left in between. The CDR3 consists of 14 residues. Per germline, CDR1 MGHDK and CDR2 SYGVNS. CDR3 amino acids: CASSDRTERAGYTF. The CDR3 nucleotides are TGTGCCAGCAGTGACCGGACAGAGCGAGCGGGCTACACCTTC.

This clonotype was seen many times. The gene calls are TRBV12-5 and TRBJ2-1; TRBD1 matches 8 bases. CDR1 LGHNT and CDR2 FRNRAP come from the germline V gene. V lost 5 bases, J lost 6 bases, and 9 bases stayed unmatched. This CDR3 has 15 amino acids. CDR3 region: CASGPGQGAFNEQFF. CDR3 bases: TGTGCTAGTGGTCCAGGACAGGGAGCATTCAATGAGCAGTTCTTC. Filled out from reference TRBV12-5 and TRBJ2-1, the complete variable domain reads DARVTQTPRHKVTEMGQEVTMRCQPILGHNTVFWYRQTMMQGLELLAYFRNRAPLDDSGMPKDRFSAEMPDATLATLKIQPSEPRDSAVYFCASGPGQGAFNEQFFGPGTRLTVL.

The chain recombines TRBV5-1 with TRBJ2-5; 8 bases line up with TRBD2. From germline, CDR1 is SGHRS and CDR2 YFSETQ. J gave up 4 bases and V 2 bases, and 7 bases lay outside the gene matches. The CDR3 covers 15 residues. The CDR3 bases are TGCGCCAGCAGCTTCACTAGCGGAGGAGGAGAGACCCAGTACTTC. Its translation is CASSFTSGGGETQYF.

This clonotype was recorded many times. This chain's CDR3 is CSVPGTSGSELFF. CDR3 coding DNA: TGCAGCGTTCCCGGGACTAGCGGTTCGGAGCTGTTTTTT. The chain carries TRBV29-1 and TRBJ2-2; 11 positions agree with TRBD2. V shed 5 bases and J 10 bases; nucleotides not matched to a gene: 6. The CDR3 covers 13 residues. Germline V CDR1 and CDR2: SQVTM, ANQGSEA.

The rearrangement links TRBV19 to TRBJ1-2; 7 nucleotides line up with TRBD1. CDR1 and CDR2 from the germline V gene are LNHDA and SQIVND (reference sequence). The CDR3 loop spans 14 amino acids. V was pared by 10 bases and J by 6 bases, with 14 bases of the junction left unmatched. The CDR3 DNA reads TGTGCCACCTCGTCGTTTCAGGGGGTGGATGGCTACACCTTC. Protein product: CATSSFQGVDGYTF.

This clonotype was picked up many times. V is TRBV7-8 and J is TRBJ2-5, with a weak D call TRBD1 (6 bases). The germline gives CDR1 SGHVS, CDR2 FQNEAQ. Trimming removed 5 bases from V and 7 bases from J, with 17 bases in between. The CDR3 sequence is 14 residues long. The chain's CDR3 is CASSADRSQGTQYF. Here the CDR3 DNA reads TGTGCCAGCAGCGCCGACCGATCACAGGGGACCCAGTACTTC.

V is TRBV10-3 and J is TRBJ1-2; D is ambiguous. Trimming left V 6 bases short and J 5 bases short, with 4 bases between. The length of the CDR3 is 10 residues. Germline V CDR1 and CDR2: ENHRY, SYGVKD. CDR3 sequence: CAIRGYGYTF. The CDR3 nucleotides read TGTGCCATCAGGGGATATGGCTACACCTTC.

This clonotype came up many times. The chain uses TRBV7-9 and TRBJ2-3, with 7 nucleotides matching TRBD2. This CDR3 contains 15 residues. The J segment lost 4 bases and the V segment lost 6 bases, leaving 10 bases of the junction unmatched. Germline V gene data show CDR1 as SEHNR and CDR2 as FQNEAQ (reference sequence). The CDR3 protein is CASSRASGIPDTQYF. CDR3 in DNA: TGTGCCAGCAGTAGGGCTAGCGGAATCCCAGATACGCAGTATTTT.

Regarding this clonotype: The junction differs from germline at one of its ends, possibly a read error. The chain uses TRBV10-3 and TRBJ2-5; tentatively, D is TRBD1 or TRBD2 (7 bases each). Germline CDR1 and CDR2: ENHRY and SYGVKD. The CDR3 is 14 amino acids. This chain's CDR3 is CAVSRQGGQETQYF. For the CDR3, the DNA is TGCGCCGTCAGTAGACAGGGAGGGCAAGAGACCCAGTACTTC.

This chain joins TRBV2 and TRBJ2-7; 10 nucleotides line up with TRBD2. V trimming: 1 base; J trimming: 2 bases; junction bases outside the gene matches: 17. Germline V lookup: CDR1 SNHLY, CDR2 FYNNEI. The CDR3 totals 20 residues. CDR3 sequence: CASSEGGARTGTSDTYEQYF. CDR3 bases: TGTGCCAGCAGTGAAGGGGGCGCGAGGACCGGGACTAGCGATACCTACGAGCAGTACTTC.

CDR3 region: CASSILGMGLAGVLYEQYF. CDR3 nucleotide sequence: TGTGCCAGTAGTATCCTAGGGATGGGACTAGCGGGAGTTCTCTACGAGCAGTACTTC. The J gene is TRBJ2-7, the V gene TRBV19, with 14 nucleotides matching TRBD2. The V gene end was trimmed by 3 bases and the J gene end by 3 bases; junction bases not matched to a gene: 13. This CDR3 is 19 amino acids long. Germline CDR1 reads LNHDA; CDR2 reads SQIVND (reference sequence).

This clonotype was observed a few times. The rearrangement joins TRBV10-3 to TRBJ1-2; unclear D gene. V lost 3 bases, J lost 5 bases, and 10 bases lay in between. From germline, CDR1 is ENHRY and CDR2 SYGVKD. The CDR3 is made up of 13 amino acids. The CDR3 DNA is TGTGCCATCAGTGATAGGAACGGATATGGCTACACCTTC. Its protein is CAISDRNGYGYTF.

The V and J genes are TRBV7-9 and TRBJ2-3; D not certain. V was pared by 3 bases and J by 4 bases, with 8 bases between. CDR3 length: 13 residues. CDR1 and CDR2 from the germline V gene are SEHNR and FQNEAQ (reference sequence). The CDR3: CASSLPGADTQYF. CDR3 coding DNA: TGTGCCAGCAGCTTGCCGGGTGCAGATACGCAGTATTTT.

The chain carries TRBV20-1 and TRBJ2-7, with D unclear. CDR3 size: 12 residues. V shed 0 bases and J shed 9 bases, with 12 bases lying between them. Germline assignment: CDR1 DFQATT and CDR2 SNEGSKA (reference sequence). The CDR3 protein is CSARDLTSGQYF. CDR3 nucleotides: TGCAGTGCTAGAGATCTAACGTCCGGGCAGTACTTC.

V and J are TRBV7-8 and TRBJ2-1; 12 bases agree with TRBD2. Germline CDR1 reads SGHVS; CDR2 reads FQNEAQ. This CDR3 region has 15 residues. The V gene end was trimmed by 6 bases and the J gene end by 3 bases; junction bases not matched to a gene: 3. CDR3 residues: CASRASGRGYNEQFF. CDR3 DNA: TGTGCCAGCAGAGCTAGCGGGAGGGGCTACAATGAGCAGTTCTTC.

This clonotype showed up many times. This sequence joins TRBV4-2 and TRBJ2-7, with 9 bases aligning to TRBD1. The CDR3 consists of 14 residues. Unmatched junction bases numbered 1, after V lost 1 base and J lost 3 bases. The germline gives CDR1 LGHNA, CDR2 YNFKEQ. Here the CDR3 reads CASSQGTGDYEQYF. The CDR3 nucleotides read TGTGCCAGCAGCCAAGGGACAGGGGACTACGAGCAGTACTTC.

CDR3 amino acids: CASSEIVVRGETQYF. The CDR3 DNA reads TGTGCCAGCAGTGAAATAGTGGTCCGGGGAGAGACCCAGTACTTC. This sequence joins TRBV2 and TRBJ2-5, with a weak D call TRBD2 (5 bases). Trimming took 2 bases from V and 4 from J, leaving 14 bases between them. The CDR3 consists of 15 residues. Germline V gene lookup returns CDR1 SNHLY and CDR2 FYNNEI.

The rearrangement links TRBV20-1 to TRBJ1-1, with D possibly being TRBD1 (5 bases). V gave up 3 bases and J gave up 2 bases, with 13 bases separating them. The CDR3 sequence is 14 residues long. The germline gives CDR1 DFQATT, CDR2 SNEGSKA (reference sequence). The CDR3 loop reads CSASNRKTNTEAFF. CDR3 DNA: TGCAGTGCTAGTAACAGGAAAACCAACACTGAAGCTTTCTTT.

DNA for the CDR3: TGCAGTGCTAGAGGTCCTCCGAGGGGGGACCAGTACTTC. Translating it yields CSARGPPRGDQYF. The chain carries TRBV20-1 and TRBJ2-5; perhaps D is TRBD1 or TRBD2 (6 bases each). The CDR3 totals 13 residues. Germline loops: CDR1 DFQATT, CDR2 SNEGSKA (reference sequence). Trimming took off 1 base at V and 10 bases at J, with 16 bases between the two ends.

The rearrangement uses TRBV7-2 and TRBJ1-5; no clear D. This CDR3 spans 12 amino acids. Trimming left V 5 bases short and J 6 bases short, with 8 bases between. CDR1 SGHTA and CDR2 FQGNSA come from the germline V gene. The CDR3 spells CASSPGPQPQHF. The CDR3 region has the DNA TGTGCCAGCAGCCCCGGTCCTCAGCCCCAGCATTTT.

This chain uses TRBV12-3 or TRBV12-4 with TRBJ2-3; TRBD1 matches at 10 bases. CDR3 length: 15 amino acids. V was clipped by 4 bases and J by 2 bases; unmatched bases: 3. Here the CDR3 DNA reads TGTGCCAGCAGTTGGGACAGGGGATTCACAGATACGCAGTATTTT. Encoded protein: CASSWDRGFTDTQYF.

This clonotype was recorded many times. The chain combines TRBV5-6 with TRBJ1-4; 9 positions agree with TRBD1. CDR3 length: 16 amino acids. V lost 4 bases, J lost 8 bases, and 12 bases stayed unmatched. Germline CDR1 is SGHDT and CDR2 is YYEEEE. The CDR3 region is CASSNGQGRFSEKLFF. CDR3 bases: TGTGCCAGCAGCAACGGACAGGGGAGATTCTCGGAAAAACTGTTTTTT.

The V gene is TRBV7-6, the J gene TRBJ1-2, with D hard to call. Germline CDR1 and CDR2: SGHVS and FNYEAQ. The CDR3 length is 14 residues. V lost 1 base to trimming and J lost 4 bases, with 10 bases between them. The DNA for the CDR3 is TGTGCCAGCAGCTTAGGTTTCGAACCCTATGGCTACACCTTC. This gives the protein CASSLGFEPYGYTF.

The chain combines TRBV29-1 with TRBJ2-1; D is unresolved. V was cut by 0 bases and J by 7 bases, with 16 bases left in between. Germline V gene lookup returns CDR1 SQVTM and CDR2 ANQGSEA. The CDR3 runs 15 residues. The CDR3 sequence is CSVEDGIVSGNEQFF. The CDR3 DNA is TGCAGCGTTGAAGATGGGATCGTAAGTGGGAATGAGCAGTTCTTC.

The chain uses TRBV2 and TRBJ2-1; the match to TRBD1 covers 7 bases. V dropped 9 bases and J dropped 8; count of bases not matched to a gene: 13. The length of the CDR3 is 14 residues. Germline assignment: CDR1 SNHLY and CDR2 FYNNEI. This CDR3 reads CASPRQGIFHEQFF. CDR3 nucleotide sequence: TGTGCCAGTCCCCGACAGGGAATCTTTCATGAGCAGTTCTTC.

The V call is TRBV9, the J call TRBJ1-2; D uncertain. The CDR3 is 11 amino acids. Germline V gene data show CDR1 as SGDLS and CDR2 as YYNGEE. V was shortened by 2 bases and J by 6 bases, with 5 bases between the two germline ends. This CDR3 reads CASSVYNGYTF. The CDR3 nucleotides are TGTGCCAGCAGCGTCTACAATGGCTACACCTTC.